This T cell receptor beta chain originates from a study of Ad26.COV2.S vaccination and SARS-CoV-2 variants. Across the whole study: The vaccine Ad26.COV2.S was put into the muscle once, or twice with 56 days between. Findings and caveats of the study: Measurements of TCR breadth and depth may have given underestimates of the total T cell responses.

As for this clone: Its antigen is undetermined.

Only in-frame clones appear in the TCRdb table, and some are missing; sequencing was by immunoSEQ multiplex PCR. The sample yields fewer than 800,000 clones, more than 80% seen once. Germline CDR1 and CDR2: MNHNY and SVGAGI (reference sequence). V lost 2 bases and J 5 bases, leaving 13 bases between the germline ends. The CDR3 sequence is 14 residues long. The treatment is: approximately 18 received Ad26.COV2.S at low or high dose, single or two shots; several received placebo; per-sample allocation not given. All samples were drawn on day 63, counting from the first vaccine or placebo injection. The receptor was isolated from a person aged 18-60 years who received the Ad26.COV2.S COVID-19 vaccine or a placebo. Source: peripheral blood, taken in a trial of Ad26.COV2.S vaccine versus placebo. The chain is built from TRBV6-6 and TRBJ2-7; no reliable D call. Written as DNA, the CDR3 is TGTGCCAGCAGTTACATGGTTTCGCGGCACGAGCAGTACTTC. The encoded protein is CASSYMVSRHEQYF.